The 11 T cell receptor beta chains reported below all come from one sample, sequenced in a study of T-cell memory formation after mild COVID-19. TCRdb itself ran the 5' RACE reads through MiXCR, one entry per CDR3 protein. This repertoire shows hundreds of thousands of distinct CDR3 sequences, approximately 24% found once; its top ten account for 7% to 9.5%. Material for sequencing was PBMCs or a T cell subset sorted from them (not recorded which). These receptors all come from an adult woman who had mild COVID-19 (a few samples of this study predate the infection). Cell type and time point are not known.

This clonotype was seen repeatedly, ten times or more. This chain links TRBV5-1 with TRBJ2-3, with TRBD2 matching over 7 bases. The CDR3 contains 16 residues. Germline lookup yields CDR1 SGHRS and CDR2 YFSETQ. V trimming: 2 bases; J trimming: 0 bases; junction bases outside the gene matches: 6. CDR3 DNA: TGCGCCAGCAGCTTAAATGGAGCGGGGAGCACAGATACGCAGTATTTT. Protein: CASSLNGAGSTDTQYF. The whole variable domain, filled in from reference TRBV5-1 and TRBJ2-3, reads KAGVTQTPRYLIKTRGQQVTLSCSPISGHRSVSWYQQTPGQGLQFLFEYFSETQRNKGNFPGRFSGRQFSNSRSEMNVSTLELGDSALYLCASSLNGAGSTDTQYFGPGTRLTVL.

This clonotype was observed a handful of times. The chain employs TRBV5-6 and TRBJ2-1; 9 bases map to TRBD1. The CDR3 runs 15 residues. Trimming cost V 3 bases and J 2 bases; bases outside gene matches: 3. The V gene's germline CDR1 is SGHDT and CDR2 YYEEEE. The CDR3 loop reads CASSWTGAPYNEQFF. The CDR3 nucleotides are TGTGCCAGCAGCTGGACAGGGGCCCCCTACAATGAGCAGTTCTTC.

This chain joins TRBV18 and TRBJ2-2, with 8 nucleotides matching TRBD2. Per the germline V gene, CDR1 is KGHSH and CDR2 is LQKENI. Trimming cost V 6 bases and J 4 bases; bases outside gene matches: 19. The CDR3 totals 19 residues. CDR3 nucleotides: TGTGCCAGCTCTCTCTCACCTATGACGGCTAGCGGGCTCACCGGGGAGCTGTTTTTT. Translated, it gives CASSLSPMTASGLTGELFF.

V usage is TRBV20-1 and J usage is TRBJ1-1; D not resolved. This CDR3 contains 13 residues. With 3 bases removed from V and 0 bases from J, the gap between germline ends came to 8 bases. Looked up from germline, CDR1 is DFQATT and CDR2 is SNEGSKA (reference sequence). CDR3 residues: CSASVLMNTEAFF. The CDR3 DNA follows: TGCAGTGCTAGCGTCCTCATGAACACTGAAGCTTTCTTT.

This clonotype was observed a handful of times. V gene TRBV7-9 combines with J gene TRBJ1-1, with a weak D call TRBD1 (5 bases). The CDR3 runs 12 residues. V was clipped by 5 bases and J by 8 bases, with 12 bases between them. Germline V lookup: CDR1 SEHNR, CDR2 FQNEAQ (reference sequence). CDR3 protein: CASSLRNREAFF. In DNA form, the CDR3 reads TGTGCCAGCAGCCTCCGGAACAGGGAAGCTTTCTTT.

This clonotype was seen only a few times. The CDR3 sequence: CASSAVGLARTGELFF. CDR3 DNA: TGTGCCAGCAGCGCAGTCGGACTAGCACGCACCGGGGAGCTGTTTTTT. This chain connects TRBV9 to TRBJ2-2, with 8 bases fitting TRBD2. Germline V gene sequence: CDR1 SGDLS, CDR2 YYNGEE. This CDR3 has 16 residues. The V segment lost 3 bases and the J segment 4 bases; nucleotides outside the gene matches: 8.

This clonotype was seen at least ten times. The rearrangement links TRBV19 to TRBJ1-2, with TRBD1 identical over 9 bases. The CDR3 consists of 15 residues. CDR1 and CDR2 from the germline V gene are LNHDA and SQIVND (reference sequence). Trimming at V came to 7 bases and at J to 4 bases, leaving 10 bases not matched to a gene. The CDR3 loop is CASNPADRGAYGYTF. For the CDR3, the DNA is TGTGCCAGTAATCCCGCCGACAGGGGGGCCTATGGCTACACCTTC.

This clonotype was recorded a few times. The rearrangement links TRBV10-3 to TRBJ2-5, with a weak D call TRBD2 (5 bases). The CDR3 runs 15 residues. V lost 6 bases, J lost 2 bases, and 16 bases lay in between. CDR1 ENHRY and CDR2 SYGVKD come from the germline V gene. CDR3 sequence (DNA): TGTGCCATCAGAACCGGGGTCCTAGGACAAGAGACCCAGTACTTC. It is translated as CAIRTGVLGQETQYF.

The genes are TRBV20-1 and TRBJ2-3; D is possibly TRBD1 or TRBD2 (6 bases each). CDR1 DFQATT and CDR2 SNEGSKA come from the germline V gene (reference sequence). V lost 6 bases and J lost 0, with 22 bases in between. CDR3 length equals 17 residues. The CDR3 nucleotides read TGCAGTGCGGGGGGCGCTAGCGCCATTCCTAGCACAGATACGCAGTATTTT. Its translation is CSAGGASAIPSTDTQYF.

This chain connects TRBV5-6 to TRBJ1-5, with D possibly TRBD1 on 5 matching bases. V gave up 2 bases and J gave up 0 bases, with 9 bases separating them. Looked up from germline, CDR1 is SGHDT and CDR2 is YYEEEE. The CDR3 totals 15 residues. CDR3 protein: CASSFGAISNQPQHF. CDR3 sequence (DNA): TGTGCCAGCAGCTTCGGGGCCATTAGCAATCAGCCCCAGCATTTT. The full variable domain, its missing parts supplied by reference TRBV5-6 and TRBJ1-5, is DAGVTQSPTHLIKTRGQQVTLRCSPKSGHDTVSWYQQALGQGPQFIFQYYEEEERQRGNFPDRFSGHQFPNYSSELNVNALLLGDSALYLCASSFGAISNQPQHFGDGTRLSIL.

The genes are TRBV15 and TRBJ1-5, with D perhaps matching TRBD1 (5 bases). The CDR3 spans 15 residues. Trimming cost V 8 bases and J 5 bases, with 19 bases left between them. CDR1 is LNHNV, CDR2 YYDKDF, per germline (reference sequence). The CDR3 DNA is TGTGCCACCGATAATAACCAGGGTCGGGATCAGCCCCAGCATTTT. Protein sequence: CATDNNQGRDQPQHF.